Listed below are T cell receptor beta chains from one sample, sequenced in a study of human T cells and chemical hapten exposure. TCRdb processed the RACE reads anew with MiXCR; each CDR3 protein has one entry. The top ten clones hold over 0.85% of a sample with about 120,000 distinct CDR3 sequences, about an eighth of them seen once. Sequenced material: whole blood, taken in connection with sensitization to the hapten diphenylcyclopropenone (DPC). The receptors shown here come from a young man with alopecia areata. Some clones in this sample may be carry-over from other donors' samples. Each CDR3 is given with its conserved first and last residue. A D gene is named only where the DNA matches it firmly. Size is stated for part of the rows, as once, few or many counts, or as a class when the clone is expanded.

v_gene: TRBV7-2; j_gene: TRBJ2-6; abundance: .; d_gene: .; CDR3nt: TGTGCCAGCAGCCCAACGGTAGGAGGCAACGTCCTGACTTTC; CDR3aa: CASSPTVGGNVLTF
v_gene: TRBV29-1; j_gene: TRBJ2-5; abundance: .; d_gene: .; CDR3nt: TGCAGCGTCGGTACAGGAGAGACCCAGTACTTC; CDR3aa: CSVGTGETQYF
v_gene: TRBV6-6; j_gene: TRBJ1-5; abundance: .; d_gene: TRBD1; CDR3nt: TGTGCCAGCAGTCCACTGACGCGGGACAGGGGGTCCAATCAGCCCCAGCATTTT; CDR3aa: CASSPLTRDRGSNQPQHF
v_gene: TRBV20-1; j_gene: TRBJ1-1; abundance: few; d_gene: .; CDR3nt: TGCAGTGCCAAGGGGGGGTTCACTGAAGCTTTCTTT; CDR3aa: CSAKGGFTEAFF
v_gene: TRBV5-6; j_gene: TRBJ2-2; abundance: .; d_gene: .; CDR3nt: TGTGCCAGCAGCTTGCCGATGAACACCGGGGAGCTGTTTTTT; CDR3aa: CASSLPMNTGELFF
v_gene: TRBV12-3/TRBV12-4; j_gene: TRBJ1-4; abundance: few; d_gene: .; CDR3nt: TGTGCCAGCAGCCTGCGCATGGCCGGACTGTTTTTT; CDR3aa: CASSLRMAGLFF
v_gene: TRBV3-1; j_gene: TRBJ1-5; abundance: .; d_gene: .; CDR3nt: TGTGCCAGCAGCCAACGAGGGGCTAATGGCAATCAGCCCCAGCATTTT; CDR3aa: CASSQRGANGNQPQHF
v_gene: TRBV7-8; j_gene: TRBJ2-3; abundance: .; d_gene: .; CDR3nt: TGTGCCAGCAGCTCAACCATCGGTAGCACAGATACGCAGTATTTT; CDR3aa: CASSSTIGSTDTQYF
v_gene: TRBV7-6; j_gene: TRBJ1-4; abundance: few; d_gene: .; CDR3nt: TGTGCCAGCAGCTTAAGACAACGAGAAGGAAAACTGTTTTTT; CDR3aa: CASSLRQREGKLFF
v_gene: TRBV6-2/TRBV6-3; j_gene: TRBJ2-7; abundance: few; d_gene: .; CDR3nt: TGTGCCAGCAGTTACTCCGACCTATACGAGCAGTACTTC; CDR3aa: CASSYSDLYEQYF
v_gene: TRBV7-9; j_gene: TRBJ2-5; abundance: .; d_gene: .; CDR3nt: TGTGCCAGCAGCCCATCGGAGACCCAGTACTTC; CDR3aa: CASSPSETQYF
v_gene: TRBV7-8; j_gene: TRBJ2-1; abundance: .; d_gene: TRBD2; CDR3nt: TGTGCCAGCAGCTTAGGAGCGGGGGGGACTTCTCGCAATGAGCAGTTCTTC; CDR3aa: CASSLGAGGTSRNEQFF
v_gene: TRBV10-3; j_gene: TRBJ1-1; abundance: .; d_gene: .; CDR3nt: TGTGCCATCCAGGACTCGATTTACACTGAAGCTTTCTTT; CDR3aa: CAIQDSIYTEAFF
v_gene: TRBV6-5; j_gene: TRBJ1-4; abundance: few; d_gene: TRBD1; CDR3nt: TGTGCCAGCAGTTCACAGGGGTCGACTAATGAAAAACTGTTTTTT; CDR3aa: CASSSQGSTNEKLFF
v_gene: TRBV10-3; j_gene: TRBJ2-5; abundance: .; d_gene: .; CDR3nt: TGTGCCATCAGTGAGTCGATGTTGGGTCAGGGAGAGACCCAGTACTTC; CDR3aa: CAISESMLGQGETQYF
v_gene: TRBV6-2/TRBV6-3; j_gene: TRBJ1-5; abundance: .; d_gene: .; CDR3nt: TGTGCCAGCAAGAGGGGCCAGAATCAGCCCCAGCATTTT; CDR3aa: CASKRGQNQPQHF
v_gene: TRBV20-1; j_gene: TRBJ2-2; abundance: once; d_gene: .; CDR3nt: TGCAGTGCTAGAGAGACTGGTAGGGGGACCACCGGGGAGCTGTTTTTT; CDR3aa: CSARETGRGTTGELFF
v_gene: TRBV6-4; j_gene: TRBJ2-3; abundance: few; d_gene: TRBD2; CDR3nt: TGTGCCAGCAGTGATCGGGCGGGGGAGCCAGATACGCAGTATTTT; CDR3aa: CASSDRAGEPDTQYF
v_gene: TRBV20-1; j_gene: TRBJ1-3; abundance: few; d_gene: .; CDR3nt: TGCAGTGCTAGAGCTACCCCCGGGACCTCTGGAAACACCATATATTTT; CDR3aa: CSARATPGTSGNTIYF
v_gene: TRBV6-1; j_gene: TRBJ2-5; abundance: .; d_gene: .; CDR3nt: TGTGCCAGCAGTGCAGCCAGGGCAACCGAGACCCAGTACTTC; CDR3aa: CASSAARATETQYF
v_gene: TRBV7-9; j_gene: TRBJ1-4; abundance: many; d_gene: TRBD1; CDR3nt: TGTGCCAGCAGCTCACGCGGATGGACAGGGGATGAAAAACTGTTTTTT; CDR3aa: CASSSRGWTGDEKLFF
v_gene: TRBV4-3; j_gene: TRBJ2-5; abundance: .; d_gene: TRBD2; CDR3nt: TGCGCCAGCAGCCAAGAAGTTGGCGCGGCTAGCGGGACCCCACGCCCGACCCAGTACTTC; CDR3aa: CASSQEVGAASGTPRPTQYF
v_gene: TRBV5-4; j_gene: TRBJ2-3; abundance: many; d_gene: .; CDR3nt: TGTGCCAGCAGTCGTCCCGGCGCCCCTTATACGCAGTATTTT; CDR3aa: CASSRPGAPYTQYF
v_gene: TRBV11-2; j_gene: TRBJ1-1; abundance: few; d_gene: .; CDR3nt: TGTGCCAGCAGCTTCTGGGGAAACACTGAAGCTTTCTTT; CDR3aa: CASSFWGNTEAFF
v_gene: TRBV6-2/TRBV6-3; j_gene: TRBJ2-1; abundance: many; d_gene: .; CDR3nt: TGTGCCAGCAGTCGGCCCGGAGGTGAGCAGTTCTTC; CDR3aa: CASSRPGGEQFF
v_gene: TRBV20-1; j_gene: TRBJ2-1; abundance: few; d_gene: .; CDR3nt: TGCAGTGCTCCAACCCCCGGGGCAGGGGAATGGAATGAGCAGTTCTTC; CDR3aa: CSAPTPGAGEWNEQFF
v_gene: TRBV9; j_gene: TRBJ1-6; abundance: .; d_gene: .; CDR3nt: TGTGCCAGCAGCGACACAACAGTATATAATTCACCCCTCCACTTT; CDR3aa: CASSDTTVYNSPLHF
v_gene: TRBV11-2; j_gene: TRBJ2-5; abundance: .; d_gene: .; CDR3nt: TGTGCCAGCAGCTTGGGGTTACAGGGCTACCAAGAGACCCAGTACTTC; CDR3aa: CASSLGLQGYQETQYF